A selection of T cell receptor beta chains follows, all from one sample in a study of OX40 agonist ivuxolimab in advanced cancers. Clones were sequenced by immunoSEQ multiplex PCR, and TCRdb holds only the in-frame ones, with some missing. The data show 45,000 to 65,000 clones, approximately 84% seen once. The input for sequencing was CD4+ or CD8+ T cells sorted from blood, taken in a trial of the OX40 agonist ivuxolimab. The receptors shown here come from an adult with an advanced solid tumor such as melanoma, head and neck, liver or kidney cancer. CDR3s include the opening cysteine and the closing phenylalanine or tryptophan. D genes are given only for firm matches. Some rows have no size entry. The others give once, few or many, or a class for an expanded clone.

DNA: TGTGCCAGTAGGGACAGGGGATCAACTAATGAAAAACTGTTTTTT; CDR3: CASRDRGSTNEKLFF; D: TRBD1; size: .; J: TRBJ1-4; V: TRBV19
DNA: TGTGCCAGCAGCCGGGACGCACGACGGTTGGAGCAGTACTTC; CDR3: CASSRDARRLEQYF; D: .; size: .; J: TRBJ2-7; V: TRBV6-1
DNA: TGTGCCAGCAGCGCCGGGGGGCAGCGTTATAATTCACCCCTCCACTTT; CDR3: CASSAGGQRYNSPLHF; D: .; size: .; J: TRBJ1-6; V: TRBV21-1
DNA: TGCGCCAGACCCTTTTCGGACATAGGGGCCAAAAACATTCAGTACTTC; CDR3: CARPFSDIGAKNIQYF; D: .; size: .; J: TRBJ2-4; V: TRBV4-1
DNA: TGTGCCAGCAGTGACTCCCCACAGGCAACTCTCTCCTACAATGAGCAGTTCTTC; CDR3: CASSDSPQATLSYNEQFF; D: .; size: .; J: TRBJ2-1; V: TRBV25-1
DNA: TGTGCCAGCAGCCAAGTCCACACGGTTACTAGCGCGAGCTCCTACAATGAGCAGTTCTTC; CDR3: CASSQVHTVTSASSYNEQFF; D: TRBD2; size: .; J: TRBJ2-1; V: TRBV4-2
DNA: TGTGCTAGTTCTGGGGGAGGTGGCACAGATACGCAGTATTTT; CDR3: CASSGGGGTDTQYF; D: .; size: .; J: TRBJ2-3; V: TRBV12-5
DNA: TGTGCCAGCTCACCACTGACTAGCGGGAGTGGCACAGATACGCAGTATTTT; CDR3: CASSPLTSGSGTDTQYF; D: TRBD2; size: once; J: TRBJ2-3; V: TRBV18
DNA: TGTGCCAGCAGCTTAGCCGGGAGGGCCAGCTCCGGCACAGATACGCAGTATTTT; CDR3: CASSLAGRASSGTDTQYF; D: TRBD2; size: .; J: TRBJ2-3; V: TRBV13
DNA: TGTGCCAGCAGCCGGCTGGGACGGGAGAGCTCCTATAATTCACCCCTCCACTTT; CDR3: CASSRLGRESSYNSPLHF; D: .; size: .; J: TRBJ1-6; V: TRBV7-3
DNA: TGTGCCAGTAGTAACCCCAACACCGGGGAGCTGTTTTTT; CDR3: CASSNPNTGELFF; D: .; size: .; J: TRBJ2-2; V: TRBV19
DNA: TGTGCCAGCAGCTTAGTAGGGGTCGGGGGAAACACTGAAGCTTTCTTT; CDR3: CASSLVGVGGNTEAFF; D: .; size: .; J: TRBJ1-1; V: TRBV13
DNA: TGTGCCAGCAGCTTTTTGGCGGGAGGGCAAGAGACCCAGTACTTC; CDR3: CASSFLAGGQETQYF; D: TRBD2; size: .; J: TRBJ2-5; V: TRBV5-4
DNA: TGCGCCAGCAGTCGGACAGCCCCGAACACCGGGGAGCTGTTTTTT; CDR3: CASSRTAPNTGELFF; D: .; size: .; J: TRBJ2-2; V: TRBV5-1
DNA: TGCGCCAGCAGCCAACCAATAGCGGAGAGCTCCTACAATGAGCAGTTCTTC; CDR3: CASSQPIAESSYNEQFF; D: .; size: once; J: TRBJ2-1; V: TRBV4-1
DNA: TGTGCCAGCAGCTTAGGGGTCCTAGCGGGAGAAGCAGATACGCAGTATTTT; CDR3: CASSLGVLAGEADTQYF; D: TRBD2; size: .; J: TRBJ2-3; V: TRBV7-9
DNA: TGTGCCAGCTCACCGAATCACAGGAGCTCCTACAATGAGCAGTTCTTC; CDR3: CASSPNHRSSYNEQFF; D: .; size: .; J: TRBJ2-1; V: TRBV18
DNA: TGTGCCAGCAGCCTACTCCGGGCTACTTCTTATGGCTACACCTTC; CDR3: CASSLLRATSYGYTF; D: .; size: .; J: TRBJ1-2; V: TRBV28
DNA: TGCAGCGCGAGACAGCAAACCAGCTCTGGGGCCAACGTCCTGACTTTC; CDR3: CSARQQTSSGANVLTF; D: .; size: few; J: TRBJ2-6; V: TRBV29-1
DNA: TGTGCCAGCAGCGAAGGTAATGAGCAGTTCTTC; CDR3: CASSEGNEQFF; D: .; size: .; J: TRBJ2-1; V: TRBV11-3
DNA: TGTGCCAGCACCCCCCGGGACAGGGGACGGGGGGCCAATCAGCCCCAGCATTTT; CDR3: CASTPRDRGRGANQPQHF; D: TRBD1; size: few; J: TRBJ1-5; V: TRBV19
DNA: TGTGCCAGCAGCTCGCTAGCGGGAGGTAGTAATGAGCAGTTCTTC; CDR3: CASSSLAGGSNEQFF; D: TRBD2; size: few; J: TRBJ2-1; V: TRBV11-2
DNA: TGTGCCTACCAACCACGGGGCAATTCACCCCTCCACTTT; CDR3: CAYQPRGNSPLHF; D: .; size: .; J: TRBJ1-6; V: TRBV30
DNA: TGCAGCGGGGGGGGCGGAAGCTCCTACAATGAGCAGTTCTTC; CDR3: CSGGGGSSYNEQFF; D: .; size: .; J: TRBJ2-1; V: TRBV29-1
DNA: TGTGCCAGCAGCTTAGCCAGAGAGCAGTTCTTC; CDR3: CASSLAREQFF; D: .; size: .; J: TRBJ2-1; V: TRBV7-9
DNA: TGTGCCAGCAGCGTAGGGGGACAGGGTAGGGGAAATGAGCAGTTCTTC; CDR3: CASSVGGQGRGNEQFF; D: TRBD1; size: .; J: TRBJ2-1; V: TRBV9
DNA: TGTGCCAGCAGCCCTACCCCACCGGGCCAAGAGACCCAGTACTTC; CDR3: CASSPTPPGQETQYF; D: .; size: .; J: TRBJ2-5; V: TRBV28
DNA: TGTGCCAGCAGTCAAGGGGGCTCTATCTACAATGAGCAGTTCTTC; CDR3: CASSQGGSIYNEQFF; D: TRBD1; size: .; J: TRBJ2-1; V: TRBV27
DNA: TGTGCCAGTCTACTAAAAGGGGGACCCAATCAGCCCCAGCATTTT; CDR3: CASLLKGGPNQPQHF; D: .; size: .; J: TRBJ1-5; V: TRBV28
DNA: TGTGCCTGGAGTCGGGACACTAAAAGGTCACCCCTCCACTTT; CDR3: CAWSRDTKRSPLHF; D: .; size: .; J: TRBJ1-6; V: TRBV30
DNA: TGTGCCAGCTCACCATCGGTGGCGGGCACAGATACGCAGTATTTT; CDR3: CASSPSVAGTDTQYF; D: .; size: once; J: TRBJ2-3; V: TRBV18
DNA: TGTGCCTCCGAAGGGAACCAAGAGACCCAGTACTTC; CDR3: CASEGNQETQYF; D: .; size: once; J: TRBJ2-5; V: TRBV28
DNA: TGCGCCAGCAGTGATCCGGGACAGGGGACCGGCACTGAAGCTTTCTTT; CDR3: CASSDPGQGTGTEAFF; D: TRBD1; size: few; J: TRBJ1-1; V: TRBV10-2
DNA: TGTGCCAGCAGCCCTTACCGGGACCAGGCCACTGGAAACACCATATATTTT; CDR3: CASSPYRDQATGNTIYF; D: .; size: .; J: TRBJ1-3; V: TRBV7-2
DNA: TGTGCCAGCAGGACGGACAGGATCGATCAGCCCCAGCATTTT; CDR3: CASRTDRIDQPQHF; D: TRBD1; size: .; J: TRBJ1-5; V: TRBV28
DNA: TGTGCCAGCAGCTTCCAACTAGGAGGCCAAGAGACCCAGTACTTC; CDR3: CASSFQLGGQETQYF; D: .; size: .; J: TRBJ2-5; V: TRBV7-8
DNA: TGTGCCAGCAGTACAGGGGGGGAGGGCTACAATGAGCAGTTCTTC; CDR3: CASSTGGEGYNEQFF; D: .; size: once; J: TRBJ2-1; V: TRBV28
DNA: TGTGCCAGCAGAGAACCGGGACTAGCGGGAGAGCAGTACTTC; CDR3: CASREPGLAGEQYF; D: TRBD2; size: .; J: TRBJ2-7; V: TRBV11-2
DNA: TGTGCCTGGAGTGTAAAGGGGACAGGGAGTAATTCACCCCTCCACTTT; CDR3: CAWSVKGTGSNSPLHF; D: TRBD1; size: .; J: TRBJ1-6; V: TRBV30
DNA: TGTGCCAGCAGTGCAATCTCCTACGAGCAGTACTTC; CDR3: CASSAISYEQYF; D: .; size: once; J: TRBJ2-7; V: TRBV28